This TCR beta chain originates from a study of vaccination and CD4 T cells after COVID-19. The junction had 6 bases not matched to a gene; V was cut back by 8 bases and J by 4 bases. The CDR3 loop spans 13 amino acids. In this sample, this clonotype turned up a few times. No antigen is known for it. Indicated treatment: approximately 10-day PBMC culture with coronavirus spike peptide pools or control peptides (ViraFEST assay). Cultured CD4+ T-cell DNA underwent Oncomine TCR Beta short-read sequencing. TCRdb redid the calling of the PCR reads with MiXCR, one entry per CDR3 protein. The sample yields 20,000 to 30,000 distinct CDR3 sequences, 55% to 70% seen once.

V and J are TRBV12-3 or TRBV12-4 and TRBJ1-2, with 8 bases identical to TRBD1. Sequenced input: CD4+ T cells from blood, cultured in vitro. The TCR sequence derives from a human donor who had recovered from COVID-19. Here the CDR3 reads CASVDRGGYGYTF. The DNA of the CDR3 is TGTGCCAGCGTCGACAGGGGTGGCTATGGCTACACCTTC.